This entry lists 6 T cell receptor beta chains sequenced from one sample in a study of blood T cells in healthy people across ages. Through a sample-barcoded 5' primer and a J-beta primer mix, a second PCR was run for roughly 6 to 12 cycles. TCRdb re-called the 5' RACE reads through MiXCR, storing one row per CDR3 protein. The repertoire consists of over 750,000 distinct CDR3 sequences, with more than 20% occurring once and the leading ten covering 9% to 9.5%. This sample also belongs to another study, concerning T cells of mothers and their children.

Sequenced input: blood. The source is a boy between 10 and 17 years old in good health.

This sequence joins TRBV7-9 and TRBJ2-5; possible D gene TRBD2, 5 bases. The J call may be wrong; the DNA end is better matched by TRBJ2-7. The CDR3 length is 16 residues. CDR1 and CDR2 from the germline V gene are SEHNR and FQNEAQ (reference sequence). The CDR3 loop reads CASSLALRGSFYEQYF. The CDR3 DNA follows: TGTGCCAGCAGCTTAGCGCTTCGGGGTTCCTTCTACGAGCAGTACTTC.

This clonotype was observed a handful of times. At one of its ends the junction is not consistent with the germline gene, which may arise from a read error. In DNA, the CDR3 is TGCGCCAGCAACCAATTCAAGGGAACAGGGAGTAGTTGGAACTATGGCTACACCTTC. This codes for CASNQFKGTGSSWNYGYTF. The genes are TRBV4-3 and TRBJ1-2, with D possibly matching TRBD1 (6 bases). The CDR3 spans 19 residues. CDR1 and CDR2 from the germline V gene are LGHNA and YSLEER.

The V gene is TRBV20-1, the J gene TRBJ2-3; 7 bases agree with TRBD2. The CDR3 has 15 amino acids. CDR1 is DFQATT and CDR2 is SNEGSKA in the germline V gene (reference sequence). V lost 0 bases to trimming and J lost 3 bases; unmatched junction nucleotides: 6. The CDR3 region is CSARELGRSTDTQYF. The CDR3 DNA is TGCAGTGCTAGAGAGCTCGGGAGGTCTACAGATACGCAGTATTTT.

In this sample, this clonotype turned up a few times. The CDR3 bases are TGCAGTGCTAGACCATTAGGACGCACAGATACGCAGTATTTT. Protein sequence: CSARPLGRTDTQYF. The chain recombines TRBV20-1 with TRBJ2-3, with D uncertain. The germline gives CDR1 DFQATT, CDR2 SNEGSKA (reference sequence). V lost 2 bases, J lost 1 base, and 10 bases lay in between. The CDR3 totals 14 residues.

The CDR3 nucleotides read TGTGCCAGCAGCTTAGCATACGACACCGGGGAGCTGTTTTTT. It translates to CASSLAYDTGELFF. The chain employs TRBV7-9 and TRBJ2-2; no firm D call. There are 14 residues in the CDR3. Trimming cost V 0 bases and J 3 bases, with 5 bases left between them. Germline values: CDR1 SEHNR, CDR2 FQNEAQ (reference sequence).

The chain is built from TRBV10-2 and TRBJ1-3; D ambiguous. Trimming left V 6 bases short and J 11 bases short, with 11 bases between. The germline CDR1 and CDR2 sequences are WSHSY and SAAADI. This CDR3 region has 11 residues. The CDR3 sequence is CASRAEGPIYF. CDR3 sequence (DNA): TGCGCCAGCAGGGCTGAGGGCCCCATATATTTT.